Sequencing of this TCR beta chain was carried out in a study of cytomegalovirus exposure and HLA in healthy donors. Across the whole study: An earlier analysis found 100 million or so unique TCR beta sequences from about 179 million T cells.

Trimming removed 3 bases at V and 1 base at J, with 7 bases between. The germline V gene has CDR1 MNHEY and CDR2 SMNVEV (reference sequence). The CDR3 runs to 14 residues. Study findings and constraints: Productive status was seen about 90% or about 30% of the time for most TCR beta V segments in an earlier analysis. Reports described diagnosis of cytomegalovirus status by the classifier as highly specific and sensitive.

Points on this clone: Its antigen is not identified.

Participants comprised healthy donors of bone marrow. Primers: 60 Vbeta forward and 13 Jbeta reverse. TCRdb keeps only in-frame clones here, not all; method: immunoSEQ multiplex PCR. The table includes roughly 130,000 clones, 70% to 85% detected once. The sequence derives from a boy aged 5-17 years in good health and CMV-seronegative. The sequenced sample was PBMCs. The V gene is TRBV27, the J gene TRBJ2-1; D perhaps matches TRBD2 (5 bases). Here the CDR3 DNA reads TGTGCCAGCAGTTTTCGGGGATCCTACAATGAGCAGTTCTTC. Protein: CASSFRGSYNEQFF.